The sequence of this T cell receptor beta chain was determined in a study of T cells in Graves' hyperthyroidism and ophthalmopathy. Criteria for exclusion of patients were uncontrolled infection, other autoimmune disease, pregnancy or lactation. Each diagnosis was grounded in clinical symptoms, serum thyroxine and TRAb, thyroid ultrasound, and orbital computed tomography. TCR beta CDR3 region amplification was performed from RNA transcripts. Carried out on the TCR CDR3, a first-round RT-PCR used the HTBI primer set. TCRdb reprocessed the multiplex PCR reads with MiXCR, giving one entry per CDR3 protein. The table lists under 450,000 distinct CDR3 sequences, about a sixth of them singletons. Notes on the study in general: In blood, most of the thyroid clonotypes expanded above 0.001 were also present. A 13 V-J signature model discriminated ophthalmopathy versus stable hyperthyroidism.

Between the trimmed V and J ends, which lost 0 bases and 4 bases, there was a span of 3 bases. CDR1 is DFQATT, CDR2 SNEGSKA, per germline (reference sequence). This CDR3 region has 11 residues. About this clonotype: Its antigen is unidentified.

This clonotype was sampled from a woman aged 18 to 35 with Graves' hyperthyroidism. Sequenced: blood. This chain connects TRBV20-1 to TRBJ2-5; no definite D call. The CDR3: CSARDPETQYF. The CDR3 DNA reads TGCAGTGCTAGAGATCCAGAGACCCAGTACTTC.